Presented here are 30 T cell receptor beta chains from one specimen sequenced in a study of OX40 agonist ivuxolimab in advanced cancers. Clones were sequenced by immunoSEQ multiplex PCR, and TCRdb holds only the in-frame ones, with some missing. The data show tens of thousands of clones, 75% to 90% seen once. The sequenced sample was CD4+ or CD8+ T cells sorted from blood, obtained in a trial of the OX40 agonist ivuxolimab. These receptors originate from an adult with an advanced solid tumor such as melanoma, head and neck, liver or kidney cancer.

V and J are TRBV2 and TRBJ2-7; weak D call: TRBD2 (6 bases). This CDR3 is 12 amino acids long. V was clipped by 1 base and J by 7 bases, with 8 bases between them. Germline V gives CDR1 SNHLY, CDR2 FYNNEI. The CDR3 region has the DNA TGTGCCAGCAGTGAAGGCGGGACTGAGCAGTACTTC. Its translation: CASSEGGTEQYF.

This rearrangement joins TRBV5-4 to TRBJ2-2, with TRBD2 identical over 11 bases. Germline V gene data show CDR1 as SGHNT and CDR2 as YYREEE (reference sequence). Unmatched junction bases numbered 4, after V lost 0 bases and J lost 9 bases. CDR3 length equals 15 residues. The CDR3 region has the DNA TGTGCCAGCAGCTTGGGGACTAGCGGGTTGAGGGAGCTGTTTTTT. Translating gives CASSLGTSGLRELFF.

Concerning this clone: A read error is possible here, since a much larger clone lies one base away. The chain combines TRBV5-4 with TRBJ1-1; no definite D call. CDR1 SGHNT and CDR2 YYREEE come from the germline V gene (reference sequence). Between the trimmed V and J ends, which lost 3 bases and 1 base, there was a span of 7 bases. This CDR3 comprises 13 residues. This CDR3 is CASSSWGNTEAFF. CDR3 bases: TGTGCCAGCAGCTCATGGGGGAACACTGAAGCTTTCTTT.

This chain links TRBV6-5 with TRBJ1-3; D is perhaps TRBD1 (6 bases). The CDR3 totals 14 residues. CDR1 and CDR2 (germline): MNHEY, SVGAGI. The V gene lost 6 bases and the J gene lost 2 bases, with 11 bases spanning the gap. The CDR3 loop reads CASRPGHPGNTIYF. CDR3 nucleotides: TGTGCCAGCAGACCGGGACACCCTGGAAACACCATATATTTT.

The chain is built from TRBV6-6 and TRBJ1-2; 10 bases line up with TRBD1. The CDR3 spans 13 residues. J was trimmed by 8 bases and V by 6 bases; bases with no gene match: 6. Looked up from germline, CDR1 is MNHNY and CDR2 is SVGAGI (reference sequence). The CDR3 here is CASSLGQGGGYTF. CDR3 nucleotide sequence: TGTGCCAGCAGCCTAGGACAGGGGGGAGGCTACACCTTC.

The chain is built from TRBV2 and TRBJ2-7; D perhaps matches TRBD2 (5 bases). V lost 3 bases to trimming and J lost 4 bases, with 19 bases between them. CDR3 length equals 16 residues. Germline values: CDR1 SNHLY, CDR2 FYNNEI. Here the CDR3 reads CASSDSGFLKIYEQYF. CDR3 DNA sequence: TGTGCCAGCAGTGATTCGGGGTTTCTTAAAATTTACGAGCAGTACTTC.

The chain employs TRBV4-2 and TRBJ2-7; a possible D gene is TRBD1 (5 bases). The CDR3 is 17 residues long. Trimming cost V 1 base and J 0 bases, with 16 bases left between them. CDR1 is LGHNA, CDR2 YNFKEQ, per germline. CDR3: CASSQAITGAVSYEQYF. The CDR3 DNA follows: TGTGCCAGCAGCCAAGCGATTACTGGGGCAGTCTCCTACGAGCAGTACTTC.

The CDR3 reads CASSGSGANVLTF. CDR3 nucleotide sequence: TGTGCCAGCAGCGGCTCTGGGGCCAACGTCCTGACTTTC. This chain connects TRBV9 to TRBJ2-6; no clear D gene. V gave up 3 bases and J gave up 0 bases, with 1 base separating them. Germline V gene lookup returns CDR1 SGDLS and CDR2 YYNGEE. The CDR3 covers 13 residues.

This clone showed up just a few times. The chain is built from TRBV18 and TRBJ2-3; the D is unclear. Germline values: CDR1 KGHSH, CDR2 LQKENI. The CDR3 covers 14 residues. V lost 5 bases, J lost 5 bases, and 14 bases lay in between. The CDR3 nucleotides are TGTGCCAGCTCAGGTTTTCCGTTCGAAGATACGCAGTATTTT. It encodes CASSGFPFEDTQYF.

V usage is TRBV28 and J usage is TRBJ2-7, with D possibly being TRBD1 (8 bases). Germline-derived CDR1 and CDR2 are MDHEN and SYDVKM. This CDR3 has 13 residues. V was shortened by 7 bases and J by 7 bases, with 17 bases between the two germline ends. The CDR3 nucleotides are TGTGCCAGCAACCCGGACAGGGAGGGTGAGCAGTACTTC. Translating it yields CASNPDREGEQYF. Variable domain in full (rest from reference TRBV28 and TRBJ2-7): DVKVTQSSRYLVKRTGEKVFLECVQDMDHENMFWYRQDPGLGLRLIYFSYDVKMKEKGDIPEGYSVSREKKERFSLILESASTNQTSMYLCASNPDREGEQYFGPGTRLTVT.

This clone has just one count. This sample includes further DNA sequences coding for the same CDR3. The chain is built from TRBV19 and TRBJ2-3, with D maybe TRBD2 (6 bases). V was pared by 5 bases and J by 3 bases, with 9 bases between. From germline, CDR1 is LNHDA and CDR2 SQIVND (reference sequence). CDR3 length: 13 residues. The CDR3 sequence is CASSWGETDTQYF. The CDR3 DNA reads TGTGCCAGTAGTTGGGGGGAAACAGATACGCAGTATTTT.

The chain couples TRBV5-5 to TRBJ1-3; D ambiguous. The germline V and J ends were trimmed by 0 bases and 3 bases, with 13 bases remaining between them. This CDR3 spans 16 amino acids. CDR1 and CDR2 from the germline V gene are SGHKS and YYEKEE (reference sequence). CDR3 nucleotides: TGTGCCAGCAGCTTGGCCTCTGGGGATATTGGAAACACCATATATTTT. Translated, it gives CASSLASGDIGNTIYF.

This chain links TRBV4-1 with TRBJ1-2, with D tentatively TRBD1 (6 bases). The V gene's germline CDR1 is MGHRA and CDR2 YSYEKL. CDR3 length: 16 residues. V lost 0 bases and J 1 base, leaving 12 bases between the germline ends. CDR3 region: CASSQEGRGRNYGYTF. The CDR3 nucleotides read TGCGCCAGCAGCCAAGAGGGCAGGGGCCGTAACTATGGCTACACCTTC.

The chain joins TRBV28 to TRBJ2-7; D is possibly TRBD2 (7 bases). Trimming shortened V by 2 bases and J by 1 base, and 18 bases separated the two germline ends. Germline V gene data show CDR1 as MDHEN and CDR2 as SYDVKM. The CDR3 runs 17 residues. CDR3: CASSLLGGEGLSYEQYF. The DNA for the CDR3 is TGTGCCAGCAGTTTACTAGGGGGGGAAGGATTATCCTACGAGCAGTACTTC.

This chain links TRBV10-3 with TRBJ1-2; TRBD1 aligns across 10 bases. CDR1 ENHRY and CDR2 SYGVKD come from the germline V gene. With 0 bases clipped from V and 5 bases from J, the junction kept 6 bases outside the gene matches. The CDR3 runs to 16 residues. The CDR3 loop is CAISESMTGGGYGYTF. The CDR3, as DNA: TGTGCCATCAGTGAGTCGATGACAGGGGGCGGGTATGGCTACACCTTC.

This clone was found a few times. The gene calls are TRBV7-2 and TRBJ2-3; no definite D call. Trimming took off 1 base at V and 0 bases at J, with 5 bases between the two ends. CDR1 and CDR2 (germline): SGHTA, FQGNSA. The CDR3 sequence is 14 residues long. The CDR3 is CASSLVASTDTQYF. CDR3 nucleotide sequence: TGTGCCAGCAGCTTAGTTGCTAGCACAGATACGCAGTATTTT.

This clone was observed once. The rearrangement joins TRBV7-9 to TRBJ1-2; D is uncertain. The V end was cut by 1 base, the J end by 0 bases, with 9 bases between. Per germline, CDR1 SEHNR and CDR2 FQNEAQ (reference sequence). The CDR3 consists of 15 residues. As DNA, the CDR3 is TGTGCCAGCAGCTTAGTAGGCGCAGCTAACTATGGCTACACCTTC. Translated, it gives CASSLVGAANYGYTF.

V and J are TRBV29-1 and TRBJ1-3; no firm D call. V dropped 0 bases and J dropped 4 bases, with 7 bases sitting between them. Germline V gives CDR1 SQVTM, CDR2 ANQGSEA. The CDR3 has 13 amino acids. In DNA, the CDR3 is TGCAGCGTTGAAGAGGAACAGGGAAACACCATATATTTT. As protein: CSVEEEQGNTIYF.

This chain uses TRBV6-5 with TRBJ1-6, with D perhaps matching TRBD1 (5 bases). In germline, CDR1 is MNHEY, CDR2 SVGAGI. V gave up 5 bases and J gave up 9 bases, with 17 bases separating them. There are 15 residues in the CDR3. CDR3 nucleotides: TGTGCCAGCAGTAATCCGAACAGGCCTGTTTCACCCCTCCACTTT. Its translation is CASSNPNRPVSPLHF.

This clone was detected many times. V gene TRBV5-1 combines with J gene TRBJ2-7, with D perhaps TRBD1 (5 bases). The V end lost 5 bases, the J end lost 1 base, and 16 bases lay between the germline ends. Germline CDR1 is SGHRS and CDR2 is YFSETQ. This CDR3 is built from 15 residues. The CDR3 DNA is TGCGCCAGCAGTCCCGCCCAGGGTCTGTCCTACGAGCAGTACTTC. Its translation is CASSPAQGLSYEQYF.

There are a few counts of this clone. This chain uses TRBV6-6 with TRBJ1-1, with D hard to call. Per the germline V gene, CDR1 is MNHNY and CDR2 is SVGAGI (reference sequence). The CDR3 contains 13 residues. The V gene lost 5 bases and the J gene lost 1 base, with 8 bases spanning the gap. The CDR3 sequence is CASSRMGNTEAFF. The CDR3 DNA reads as TGTGCCAGCAGTCGGATGGGGAACACTGAAGCTTTCTTT.

The chain uses TRBV19 and TRBJ1-2, with 7 bases matching TRBD1. The CDR3 length is 15 residues. J lost 7 bases, V lost 5 bases, and 13 bases had no gene match. CDR1 LNHDA and CDR2 SQIVND come from the germline V gene (reference sequence). The CDR3 DNA is TGTGCCAGTAGTCCCGACAGGGCCCCCGCTATTGGCTACACCTTC. Translated, it gives CASSPDRAPAIGYTF.

The V and J genes are TRBV27 and TRBJ2-7; 9 bases map to TRBD1. The germline V gene encodes CDR1 MNHEY and CDR2 SMNVEV (reference sequence). The CDR3 has 15 amino acids. The V segment lost 3 bases and the J segment 6 bases; nucleotides outside the gene matches: 9. This CDR3 reads CASSFSAGQGGEQYF. The CDR3 region has the DNA TGTGCCAGCAGTTTTTCCGCGGGACAGGGCGGCGAGCAGTACTTC.

This chain uses TRBV2 with TRBJ2-7; maybe TRBD1 (6 bases). With 4 bases removed from V and 1 base from J, the gap between germline ends came to 14 bases. Germline V gene data show CDR1 as SNHLY and CDR2 as FYNNEI. This CDR3 has 15 residues. The CDR3 protein is CASSGAAGVSYEQYF. In DNA form, the CDR3 reads TGTGCCAGCAGTGGAGCCGCAGGGGTTTCCTACGAGCAGTACTTC.

In DNA, the CDR3 is TGTGCCAGCAGTTACGTGTGGATTAGAGGGACTGAAGCTTTCTTT. Its protein is CASSYVWIRGTEAFF. The chain combines TRBV6-6 with TRBJ1-1; no clear D gene. V lost 2 bases to trimming and J lost 5 bases, with 15 bases between them. The CDR3 is made up of 15 amino acids. The V gene's germline CDR1 is MNHNY and CDR2 SVGAGI (reference sequence).

This sequence joins TRBV7-2 and TRBJ1-1; D remains unclear. Germline V gives CDR1 SGHTA, CDR2 FQGNSA. The CDR3 totals 13 residues. V lost 5 bases to trimming and J lost 0 bases, with 7 bases between them. The CDR3 protein is CASSPLLNTEAFF. DNA for the CDR3: TGTGCCAGCAGCCCGCTCCTGAACACTGAAGCTTTCTTT.

The V and J genes are TRBV4-2 and TRBJ2-3; tentative D call: TRBD1 (6 bases). This CDR3 has 15 amino acids. The ends were cut back, 4 bases at V and 1 base at J, with 12 bases in the middle. Germline CDR1 and CDR2: LGHNA and YNFKEQ. Here the CDR3 DNA reads TGTGCCAGCAGCCCAGCGTGGGGGCGCACAGATACGCAGTATTTT. Translation: CASSPAWGRTDTQYF.

This chain links TRBV5-6 with TRBJ2-3; D is unresolved. The CDR3 is 17 residues long. V dropped 2 bases and J dropped 2 bases, with 18 bases sitting between them. Per germline, CDR1 SGHDT and CDR2 YYEEEE. The DNA of the CDR3 is TGTGCCAGCAGCTTCGAGCAGGAAATAGCTGTCACAGATACGCAGTATTTT. Protein sequence: CASSFEQEIAVTDTQYF.

The chain couples TRBV9 to TRBJ2-7; the D gene could be TRBD1 or TRBD2 (5 bases each). This CDR3 spans 14 amino acids. With 4 bases removed from V and 6 bases from J, the gap between germline ends came to 17 bases. In germline, CDR1 is SGDLS, CDR2 YYNGEE. CDR3 residues: CASSSGTGSGEQYF. The CDR3 DNA sequence: TGTGCCAGCAGCTCGGGGACGGGCTCCGGCGAGCAGTACTTC.

The chain has TRBV28 and TRBJ1-1, with D perhaps TRBD1 (6 bases). Germline CDR1 reads MDHEN; CDR2 reads SYDVKM. This CDR3 spans 19 amino acids. Trimming removed 2 bases at V and 10 bases at J, with 32 bases between. The CDR3 region has the DNA TGTGCCAGCAGTTTAGGTTATTTATGGGGCAGGCGCACTCAGGGGCGAGCTTTCTTT. Residues: CASSLGYLWGRRTQGRAFF.